These 26 T cell receptor beta chains were sequenced from one sample in a study of T cell responses to AZD1222 COVID-19 vaccine. Only in-frame clones appear in the TCRdb table, and some are missing; sequencing was by immunoSEQ multiplex PCR. The repertoire holds roughly 130,000 clones, with roughly 90% as singletons. The specimen was peripheral blood, collected on day 0 of AZD1222 vaccination. Receptors were obtained from an adult in good health.

The V call is TRBV5-1, the J call TRBJ2-3; D gene ambiguous. The CDR3 has 15 residues. Between the trimmed V and J ends, which lost 3 bases and 3 bases, there was a span of 14 bases. The germline V gene encodes CDR1 SGHRS and CDR2 YFSETQ. CDR3 in amino acids: CASSSRGRWTDTQYF. In DNA form, the CDR3 reads TGCGCCAGCAGCTCGCGAGGCCGGTGGACAGATACGCAGTATTTT.

The chain recombines TRBV7-3 with TRBJ1-1, with unresolved D. The V end lost 1 base, the J end lost 5 bases, and 11 bases lay between the germline ends. There are 14 residues in the CDR3. Per germline, CDR1 SGHTA and CDR2 FQGTGA. CDR3 protein: CASSLRGPGTEAFF. The CDR3 DNA reads as TGTGCCAGCAGCTTAAGAGGGCCCGGGACTGAAGCTTTCTTT.

The rearrangement uses TRBV9 and TRBJ2-5, with TRBD1 matching 8 bases. Germline CDR1 and CDR2: SGDLS and YYNGEE. The V and J ends lost 3 bases and 5 bases, in that order; junction bases with no gene match: 0. The CDR3 sequence is 12 residues long. The chain's CDR3 is CASSGQGETQYF. CDR3 in DNA: TGTGCCAGCAGCGGACAGGGGGAGACCCAGTACTTC. The variable domain in full, with the rest retrieved from reference TRBV9 and TRBJ2-5, is DSGVTQTPKHLITATGQRVTLRCSPRSGDLSVYWYQQSLDQGLQFLIQYYNGEERAKGNILERFSAQQFPDLHSELNLSSLELGDSALYFCASSGQGETQYFGPGTRLLVL.

This chain connects TRBV6-5 to TRBJ1-1; 7 bases align to TRBD1. The CDR3 covers 15 residues. The germline gives CDR1 MNHEY, CDR2 SVGAGI. J lost 0 bases, V lost 5 bases, and 6 bases had no gene match. CDR3 residues: CASSQRDRLNTEAFF. The CDR3 DNA is TGTGCCAGCAGTCAGCGGGACAGACTGAACACTGAAGCTTTCTTT.

The rearrangement links TRBV5-1 to TRBJ2-7; D is possibly TRBD1 or TRBD2 (9 bases each). Germline V gene data show CDR1 as SGHRS and CDR2 as YFSETQ. The CDR3 is 18 residues long. Trimming removed 4 bases at V and 5 bases at J, with 28 bases between. CDR3 DNA: TGCGCCAGCAGCCCCGGGACAGGGTTGGGACTAGCTTGGAACGAGCAGTACTTC. Protein sequence: CASSPGTGLGLAWNEQYF.

The J gene is TRBJ2-7, the V gene TRBV5-1, with TRBD2 identical over 11 bases. CDR1 SGHRS and CDR2 YFSETQ come from the germline V gene. Trimming at V came to 1 base and at J to 2 bases, leaving 2 bases not matched to a gene. The CDR3 sequence is 15 residues long. The CDR3 here is CASSLTSGGTYEQYF. Here the CDR3 DNA reads TGCGCCAGCAGCTTGACTAGCGGGGGAACCTACGAGCAGTACTTC.

The CDR3 bases are TGTGCCAGCAGCTTCCGACTAGCCGGAGATGGCGATACGCAGTATTTT. Its protein product is CASSFRLAGDGDTQYF. The J gene is TRBJ2-3, the V gene TRBV11-3; the match to TRBD2 covers 7 bases. From germline, CDR1 is SGHNT and CDR2 YENEEA. The CDR3 sequence is 16 residues long. Unmatched junction bases numbered 12, after V lost 3 bases and J lost 6 bases.

The chain carries TRBV2 and TRBJ2-1; 15 positions match TRBD2. V was pared by 4 bases and J by 9 bases, with 1 base of the junction left unmatched. The CDR3 has 14 amino acids. Germline V gene sequence: CDR1 SNHLY, CDR2 FYNNEI. CDR3: CASSGTSGRGEQFF. DNA for the CDR3: TGTGCCAGCAGTGGGACTAGCGGGAGGGGTGAGCAGTTCTTC.

This chain links TRBV4-1 with TRBJ2-1; 14 bases map to TRBD2. The CDR3 length is 17 residues. V was clipped by 4 bases and J by 6 bases; unmatched bases: 8. Germline V lookup: CDR1 MGHRA, CDR2 YSYEKL. Written as DNA, the CDR3 is TGCGCCAGCAGCCCAATTCGGACTAGCGGGAGGATCAATGAGCAGTTCTTC. This gives the protein CASSPIRTSGRINEQFF.

The rearrangement links TRBV6-2 or TRBV6-3 to TRBJ2-3, with 7 bases identical to TRBD2. CDR3 length: 16 residues. The J segment lost 0 bases and the V segment lost 0 bases, leaving 3 bases of the junction unmatched. Germline lookup yields CDR1 MNHEY and CDR2 SVGEGT. In DNA, the CDR3 is TGTGCCAGCAGTTACTCGGCGGGAGCGAGCACAGATACGCAGTATTTT. This sequence encodes CASSYSAGASTDTQYF.

CDR3 nucleotides: TGTGCCACCAGCAGAGATTCTAACCGTCTCGAGCAGTACTTC. As protein: CATSRDSNRLEQYF. The V gene is TRBV15, the J gene TRBJ2-7; D is unclear. Per the germline V gene, CDR1 is LNHNV and CDR2 is YYDKDF (reference sequence). The CDR3 covers 14 residues. V was clipped by 0 bases and J by 6 bases, with 12 bases between them.

V and J are TRBV4-3 and TRBJ2-7; TRBD2 aligns across 9 bases. This CDR3 is 16 amino acids long. The V gene's germline CDR1 is LGHNA and CDR2 YSLEER. The junction had 5 bases not matched to a gene; V was cut back by 0 bases and J by 2 bases. The CDR3 DNA follows: TGCGCCAGCAGCCAAGATTGGCGGGAGGGCCCCTACGAGCAGTACTTC. Amino acids: CASSQDWREGPYEQYF.

The genes are TRBV7-2 and TRBJ2-7, with 7 bases that match TRBD1. J gave up 0 bases and V 2 bases, and 7 bases lay outside the gene matches. The CDR3 runs 16 residues. CDR1 is SGHTA, CDR2 FQGNSA, per germline. DNA for the CDR3: TGTGCCAGCAGCTTAACTGGACAGGTTCACTCCTACGAGCAGTACTTC. Translating gives CASSLTGQVHSYEQYF.

The chain is built from TRBV11-2 and TRBJ2-7; D is ambiguous. The V end was cut by 1 base, the J end by 2 bases, with 12 bases between. Looked up from germline, CDR1 is SGHAT and CDR2 is FQNNGV. The CDR3 length is 15 residues. Here the CDR3 DNA reads TGTGCCAGCAGCTTAGGTCTGGAGAAGGCCTACGAGCAGTACTTC. Its protein is CASSLGLEKAYEQYF.

The CDR3: CASSPRWGAEGTDTQYF. CDR3 nucleotides: TGTGCCAGCAGCCCCAGGTGGGGGGCAGAGGGAACAGATACGCAGTATTTT. This sequence joins TRBV9 and TRBJ2-3, with D perhaps matching TRBD1 or TRBD2 (6 bases each). V was trimmed by 4 bases and J by 3 bases, leaving 21 bases between them. Looked up from germline, CDR1 is SGDLS and CDR2 is YYNGEE. CDR3 length equals 17 residues.

This chain joins TRBV19 and TRBJ1-6, with TRBD1 as a possible D gene (6 bases). CDR1 and CDR2 from the germline V gene are LNHDA and SQIVND (reference sequence). CDR3 length: 13 residues. V shed 8 bases and J shed 7 bases, with 12 bases lying between them. CDR3 sequence reads: CASRRTVNSPLHF. The CDR3 nucleotides read TGTGCCAGTCGCCGGACAGTCAATTCACCCCTCCACTTT.

About this clone: Relative to the germline gene, one junction end is altered; a read error may explain this. The J gene is TRBJ1-4, the V gene TRBV2; 8 positions match TRBD1. Germline lookup yields CDR1 SNHLY and CDR2 FYNNEI. The CDR3 consists of 11 residues. The CDR3 DNA sequence: TGTGCCAGCACCGCGACAGGGGACCGGACTTTT. The encoded protein is CASTATGDRTF. The full variable domain, in which reference TRBV2 and TRBJ1-4 provide the parts outside the CDR3, is EPEVTQTPSHQVTQMGQEVILRCVPISNHLYFYWYRQILGQKVEFLVSFYNNEISEKSEIFDDQFSVERPDGSNFTLKIRSTKLEDSAMYFCASTATGDRTFGSGTQLSVL.

The rearrangement links TRBV7-9 to TRBJ1-6; unclear D gene. Germline V gene sequence: CDR1 SEHNR, CDR2 FQNEAQ (reference sequence). The ends were cut back, 3 bases at V and 11 bases at J, with 11 bases in the middle. The CDR3 covers 13 residues. DNA for the CDR3: TGTGCCAGCAGCTTGAGAGCCCTGACACCCCTCCACTTT. Translating it yields CASSLRALTPLHF.

V gene TRBV5-1 combines with J gene TRBJ2-2; 8 bases agree with TRBD2. The J segment lost 0 bases and the V segment lost 3 bases, leaving 4 bases of the junction unmatched. The CDR3 spans 16 residues. Germline lookup yields CDR1 SGHRS and CDR2 YFSETQ. This CDR3 is CASSSIAGSNTGELFF. The CDR3 DNA reads TGCGCCAGCAGCTCTATAGCGGGATCGAACACCGGGGAGCTGTTTTTT.

This clone has a handful of counts. The chain carries TRBV6-1 and TRBJ1-3, with a possible D match to TRBD1 (6 bases). Germline-derived CDR1 and CDR2 are MNHNS and SASEGT. The CDR3 is 16 amino acids. The V and J ends lost 2 bases and 3 bases respectively, with 14 bases between them. The CDR3 DNA follows: TGTGCCAGCAGTGAAAGCCTAGGACAGCTTGGAAACACCATATATTTT. This gives the protein CASSESLGQLGNTIYF.

This clone showed up just a few times. The chain has TRBV25-1 and TRBJ2-2; tentatively, D is TRBD1 (6 bases). The V and J ends lost 3 bases and 1 base respectively, with 6 bases between them. Per the germline V gene, CDR1 is MGHDK and CDR2 is SYGVNS. This CDR3 is 14 amino acids long. CDR3 in amino acids: CASSETGNTGELFF. The CDR3 nucleotides are TGTGCCAGCAGTGAGACAGGGAACACCGGGGAGCTGTTTTTT.

The V and J genes are TRBV27 and TRBJ1-3, with TRBD1 matching over 9 bases. J gave up 1 base and V 5 bases, and 12 bases lay outside the gene matches. The CDR3 is 18 residues long. The V gene's germline CDR1 is MNHEY and CDR2 SMNVEV (reference sequence). The CDR3 sequence: CASSRAATGGISGNTIYF. The CDR3, as DNA: TGTGCCAGCAGTCGGGCAGCGACAGGGGGGATTTCTGGAAACACCATATATTTT.

This clone is a singleton in its sample. Its ends do not fully match the called genes, so a read error is possible. The chain recombines TRBV11-2 with TRBJ1-1; D might be TRBD1 (5 bases). Germline V gene data show CDR1 as SGHAT and CDR2 as FQNNGV. This CDR3 is 14 amino acids long. CDR3 region: CASCLGALGTEAFF. CDR3 in DNA: TGTGCCAGCTGCTTAGGGGCCCTGGGGACTGAAGCTTTCTTT. The variable domain in full, with the rest retrieved from reference TRBV11-2 and TRBJ1-1, is EAGVAQSPRYKIIEKRQSVAFWCNPISGHATLYWYQQILGQGPKLLIQFQNNGVVDDSQLPKDRFSAERLKGVDSTLKIQPAKLEDSAVYLCASCLGALGTEAFFGQGTRLTVV.

The V call is TRBV10-3, the J call TRBJ2-1; 12 nucleotides match TRBD2. Trimming at V came to 3 bases and at J to 0 bases, leaving 3 bases not matched to a gene. From germline, CDR1 is ENHRY and CDR2 SYGVKD. The CDR3 length is 17 residues. The CDR3 region is CAISEPGLAGSYNEQFF. The CDR3 DNA reads as TGTGCCATCAGTGAACCGGGACTAGCGGGCTCCTACAATGAGCAGTTCTTC.

The chain joins TRBV12-3 or TRBV12-4 to TRBJ1-1; 9 nucleotides align to TRBD1. Trimming cost V 3 bases and J 11 bases; bases outside gene matches: 7. This CDR3 comprises 13 residues. The CDR3 sequence: CASSFRDRGWAFF. CDR3 sequence (DNA): TGTGCCAGCAGTTTTCGCGACAGGGGGTGGGCTTTCTTT.

This clone was seen just once. J is TRBJ1-4 and V is TRBV5-1; unclear D gene. The germline CDR1 and CDR2 sequences are SGHRS and YFSETQ. The ends were cut back, 4 bases at V and 2 bases at J, with 9 bases in the middle. The CDR3 contains 14 residues. CDR3 in DNA: TGCGCCAGCAGCCAAGGAGGGACTAATGAAAAACTGTTTTTT. Translation: CASSQGGTNEKLFF.